These T cell receptor beta chains were read from a single sample in a study of T-cell memory formation after mild COVID-19. TCRdb re-called the 5' RACE reads with MiXCR, one entry per CDR3 protein. The table has about 390,000 distinct CDR3 sequences, around a sixth seen once; the top ten hold roughly 21%. The sequencing input was PBMCs or a T cell subset sorted from them (not recorded which). The origin of the receptors is a man younger than 30 who had mild COVID-19 (a few samples of this study predate the infection). Cell type and time point are not known. CDR3s include the opening cysteine and the closing phenylalanine or tryptophan. Each record gives: J gene, clone size, V gene, CDR3 length, D gene, CDR3 DNA, CDR3 protein. The D gene is left open where the match is weak. Some rows mark clone size as missing; the rest say once, few, many or name a class of expanded clone.

J: TRBJ1-5; size: few; V: TRBV27; length: 12; D: NA; DNA: TGTGCCAGCAGTTTCATCGGTCAGCCCCAGCATTTT; CDR3: CASSFIGQPQHF
J: TRBJ2-2; size: NA; V: TRBV12-3/TRBV12-4; length: 16; D: TRBD1; DNA: TGTGCCAGCAGGGGCTCCGGGACAGTTAACACCGGGGAGCTGTTTTTT; CDR3: CASRGSGTVNTGELFF
J: TRBJ2-1; size: NA; V: TRBV5-1; length: 16; D: TRBD2; DNA: TGCGCCAGCACCCCCTCCAGCGGGGGTTCCTACAATGAGCAGTTCTTC; CDR3: CASTPSSGGSYNEQFF
J: TRBJ1-2; size: few; V: TRBV7-9; length: 14; D: NA; DNA: TGTGCCAGCAGCTTAGAGTCCTCGTTAGGGCGGAGTACCTTC; CDR3: CASSLESSLGRSTF
J: TRBJ1-1; size: few; V: TRBV5-1; length: 13; D: NA; DNA: TGCGCCAGCAGCTTCCGGGGCACGAGTGAAGCTTTCTTT; CDR3: CASSFRGTSEAFF
J: TRBJ1-6; size: NA; V: TRBV20-1; length: 14; D: NA; DNA: TGCAGTGCTAGCTTCGAGCTACGTAATTCACCCCTCCACTTT; CDR3: CSASFELRNSPLHF
J: TRBJ2-7; size: few; V: TRBV4-2; length: 15; D: NA; DNA: TGTGCCAGCAGCCCCGGTGAGGGGGGAAACGACGAGCAGTACTTC; CDR3: CASSPGEGGNDEQYF
J: TRBJ2-7; size: NA; V: TRBV14; length: 14; D: NA; DNA: TGTGCCAGCAGCACGAGGCCCAAGCACCCCGAGCAGTACTTC; CDR3: CASSTRPKHPEQYF
J: TRBJ1-2; size: NA; V: TRBV12-3/TRBV12-4; length: 15; D: NA; DNA: TGTGCCAGCAGTTTAGCGCTGAAGAGTCACTATGGCTACACCTTC; CDR3: CASSLALKSHYGYTF
J: TRBJ1-1; size: NA; V: TRBV7-9; length: 14; D: NA; DNA: TGTGCCAGCAGTGCGACAGGTGGTGACACTGAAGCTTTCTTT; CDR3: CASSATGGDTEAFF
J: TRBJ1-1; size: NA; V: TRBV5-6; length: 16; D: TRBD1; DNA: TGTGCCAGCAGCGGGACAGGGGGGTCATTGAACACTGAAGCTTTCTTT; CDR3: CASSGTGGSLNTEAFF
J: TRBJ2-2; size: few; V: TRBV7-2; length: 14; D: NA; DNA: TGTGCCAGCAGCGTGGGGTTTTGGACCGGGGAGCTGTTTTTT; CDR3: CASSVGFWTGELFF
J: TRBJ1-2; size: NA; V: TRBV11-2; length: 14; D: NA; DNA: TGTGCCAGCAGCTTAGGGGACCGCGCTCGGGGCTACACCTTC; CDR3: CASSLGDRARGYTF
J: TRBJ1-2; size: few; V: TRBV5-1; length: 13; D: NA; DNA: TGCGCCAGCAGCTTGGAGGGGATAAATGGCTACACCTTC; CDR3: CASSLEGINGYTF
J: TRBJ1-5; size: NA; V: TRBV7-2; length: 15; D: NA; DNA: TGTGCCAGCAGCTTATCCATAACAAGCGGGCAGCCCCAGCATTTT; CDR3: CASSLSITSGQPQHF
J: TRBJ2-2; size: few; V: TRBV5-1; length: 14; D: NA; DNA: TGCGCCAGCAGCAAGGAGGCGAACACCGGGGAGCTGTTTTTT; CDR3: CASSKEANTGELFF
J: TRBJ1-1; size: NA; V: TRBV10-3; length: 12; D: TRBD1; DNA: TGTGCCATCAGTGCCACAGGGGTTGAAGCTTTCTTT; CDR3: CAISATGVEAFF
J: TRBJ2-1; size: NA; V: TRBV29-1; length: 13; D: TRBD2; DNA: TGCAGCGTTAGTCTAGCGGGGGGGAGAGGACGGTTCTTC; CDR3: CSVSLAGGRGRFF
J: TRBJ2-7; size: NA; V: TRBV5-4; length: 16; D: TRBD2; DNA: TGTGCCAGCAGCTCTGGGAGCGGGGGGGAATCCTACGAGCAGTACTTC; CDR3: CASSSGSGGESYEQYF